The rows below give T cell receptor beta chains drawn from one sample of a study of T cell changes during pregnancy in multiple sclerosis. TCRdb's table, derived via immunoSEQ multiplex PCR, lists solely in-frame clones and lacks some. The sample shows about 110,000 clones, 91% of them seen only once. Sample: peripheral blood, taken before pregnancy. All receptors derive from a female donor with multiple sclerosis, enrolled in a pregnancy study. The CDR3 runs from the conserved cysteine through the conserved F or W. A D gene is named only where the DNA matches it firmly. Size values are once, few and many counts, or a class for expanded clones, and some rows have none.

v_gene: TRBV19
d_gene: TRBD1
j_gene: TRBJ1-3
abundance: -
CDR3nt: TGTGCCAGTGCCAGGGACAGGACGCCTGGAAACACCATATATTTT
CDR3aa: CASARDRTPGNTIYF

v_gene: TRBV25-1
d_gene: -
j_gene: TRBJ2-1
abundance: -
CDR3nt: TGTGCCAGCAGTGAATTCGGGGGAGATGAGCAGTTCTTC
CDR3aa: CASSEFGGDEQFF

v_gene: TRBV6-1
d_gene: TRBD1
j_gene: TRBJ1-6
abundance: -
CDR3nt: TGTGCCAGCAGTAAAGACGGACAGGGAGGCTCACCCCTCCACTTT
CDR3aa: CASSKDGQGGSPLHF

v_gene: TRBV6-1
d_gene: TRBD1
j_gene: TRBJ2-2
abundance: once
CDR3nt: TGTGCCAGCACCAGACAGGGGGCTAGCACCGGGGAGCTGTTTTTT
CDR3aa: CASTRQGASTGELFF

v_gene: TRBV4-3
d_gene: TRBD1
j_gene: TRBJ2-7
abundance: -
CDR3nt: TGCGCCAGCAGCCGACACGGGACAGGGGGCTACGAGCAGTACTTC
CDR3aa: CASSRHGTGGYEQYF

v_gene: TRBV27
d_gene: TRBD2
j_gene: TRBJ2-7
abundance: -
CDR3nt: TGTGCCAGCAGTTTTAGCGGGAGAGGTGTGTACGAGCAGTACTTC
CDR3aa: CASSFSGRGVYEQYF

v_gene: TRBV5-1
d_gene: TRBD2
j_gene: TRBJ2-5
abundance: -
CDR3nt: TGCGCCAGCAGCTTAGCTGGAGCGGGGGGAGAGACCCAGTACTTC
CDR3aa: CASSLAGAGGETQYF

v_gene: TRBV15
d_gene: -
j_gene: TRBJ2-5
abundance: -
CDR3nt: TGTGCCACCAGCAGAGATCGGGCCGGAGGGACCCAGTACTTC
CDR3aa: CATSRDRAGGTQYF

v_gene: TRBV7-6
d_gene: TRBD1
j_gene: TRBJ1-2
abundance: -
CDR3nt: TGTGCCAGCAGCGCGACACAGGGGGCGTACTATGGCTACACCTTC
CDR3aa: CASSATQGAYYGYTF

v_gene: TRBV19
d_gene: TRBD1
j_gene: TRBJ1-1
abundance: -
CDR3nt: TGTGCCAGTAGAATTACCGGGACAGGGAGCGGCACTGAAGCTTTCTTT
CDR3aa: CASRITGTGSGTEAFF

v_gene: TRBV15
d_gene: -
j_gene: TRBJ2-2
abundance: -
CDR3nt: TGTGCCACCAGCAGAGTCAACGGGGAGCTGTTTTTT
CDR3aa: CATSRVNGELFF

v_gene: TRBV6-6
d_gene: -
j_gene: TRBJ1-2
abundance: -
CDR3nt: TGTGCCAGCAGTTACATTGGCAGAAAGGCGGATGGCTACACCTTC
CDR3aa: CASSYIGRKADGYTF

v_gene: TRBV18
d_gene: TRBD2
j_gene: TRBJ2-2
abundance: -
CDR3nt: TGTGCCAGCTCACCGCGCACTAGCGGACTCACCAGGGAGCTGTTTTTT
CDR3aa: CASSPRTSGLTRELFF

v_gene: TRBV6-1
d_gene: TRBD1
j_gene: TRBJ1-4
abundance: -
CDR3nt: TGTGCCAGCAGTGATCCCGGGACAGCAACTAATGAAAAACTGTTTTTT
CDR3aa: CASSDPGTATNEKLFF

v_gene: TRBV5-1
d_gene: -
j_gene: TRBJ2-1
abundance: -
CDR3nt: TGCGCCAGCAGCTTGGAAGGGAGTGAGTACAATGAGCAGTTCTTC
CDR3aa: CASSLEGSEYNEQFF

v_gene: TRBV5-5
d_gene: TRBD2
j_gene: TRBJ2-7
abundance: -
CDR3nt: TGTGCCAGCAGCTTGAGGGTGGCGGGAGGCTACGAGCAGTACTTC
CDR3aa: CASSLRVAGGYEQYF

v_gene: TRBV4-1
d_gene: TRBD1
j_gene: TRBJ2-1
abundance: -
CDR3nt: TGCGCCAGCAGCCACGTAAGCACCGGGACAGGGGTCGAGCAGTTCTTC
CDR3aa: CASSHVSTGTGVEQFF

v_gene: TRBV15
d_gene: TRBD1
j_gene: TRBJ2-2
abundance: -
CDR3nt: TGTGCCACCAGCAACTACCAGGGGGCGCGGAACACCGGGGAGCTGTTTTTT
CDR3aa: CATSNYQGARNTGELFF

v_gene: TRBV6-1
d_gene: TRBD2
j_gene: TRBJ2-7
abundance: -
CDR3nt: TGTGCCAGCAGTGAACTTTGGCTAGCGGGAGACTCCTACGAGCAGTACTTC
CDR3aa: CASSELWLAGDSYEQYF

v_gene: TRBV6-5
d_gene: TRBD1
j_gene: TRBJ1-1
abundance: -
CDR3nt: TGTGCCAGCAGTTACCGACAGGGGAGGAACACTGAAGCTTTCTTT
CDR3aa: CASSYRQGRNTEAFF

v_gene: TRBV19
d_gene: -
j_gene: TRBJ1-5
abundance: -
CDR3nt: TGTGCCAGTAGCCACGGAGTCGGCAGGGGAAGTAATCAGCCCCAGCATTTT
CDR3aa: CASSHGVGRGSNQPQHF

v_gene: TRBV7-8
d_gene: -
j_gene: TRBJ2-1
abundance: -
CDR3nt: TGTGCCAGCACCCCCCCCGGGATTGGCACCTACAATGAGCAGTTCTTC
CDR3aa: CASTPPGIGTYNEQFF

v_gene: TRBV28
d_gene: TRBD1
j_gene: TRBJ1-6
abundance: few
CDR3nt: TGTGCCGGTGGACAGGGTAATTCACCCCTCCACTTT
CDR3aa: CAGGQGNSPLHF

v_gene: TRBV6-5
d_gene: TRBD1
j_gene: TRBJ1-2
abundance: -
CDR3nt: TGTGCCAGCAGGGGACAGACTAACTATGGCTACACCTTC
CDR3aa: CASRGQTNYGYTF

v_gene: TRBV7-2
d_gene: -
j_gene: TRBJ2-1
abundance: few
CDR3nt: TGTGCCAGCAGCTTAAGGCGCGGGGACTCCTACAATGAGCAGTTCTTC
CDR3aa: CASSLRRGDSYNEQFF

v_gene: TRBV7-9
d_gene: TRBD2
j_gene: TRBJ2-3
abundance: -
CDR3nt: TGTGCCAGCAGCTTTACTAGCGGGAACACAGATACGCAGTATTTT
CDR3aa: CASSFTSGNTDTQYF

v_gene: TRBV7-6
d_gene: -
j_gene: TRBJ2-2
abundance: -
CDR3nt: TGTGCCAGCAGCCAAGAGAGACTCACCGGGGAGCTGTTTTTT
CDR3aa: CASSQERLTGELFF

v_gene: TRBV29-1
d_gene: -
j_gene: TRBJ1-5
abundance: -
CDR3nt: TGCAGCGTTGCACAGAGCAATCAGCCCCAGCATTTT
CDR3aa: CSVAQSNQPQHF

v_gene: TRBV5-1
d_gene: TRBD2
j_gene: TRBJ2-5
abundance: -
CDR3nt: TGCGCCAGCAGCTTGGGGGTAGCGGGAGAAGAGACCCAGTACTTC
CDR3aa: CASSLGVAGEETQYF

v_gene: TRBV30
d_gene: -
j_gene: TRBJ2-2
abundance: -
CDR3nt: TGTGCCTGGAGAAGCGGGCCCCCCGGGGAGCTGTTTTTT
CDR3aa: CAWRSGPPGELFF

v_gene: TRBV9
d_gene: -
j_gene: TRBJ1-2
abundance: -
CDR3nt: TGTGCCAGCAGCGTAGGATTCGAGGGAAGGAACTATGGCTACACCTTC
CDR3aa: CASSVGFEGRNYGYTF

v_gene: TRBV19
d_gene: -
j_gene: TRBJ2-2
abundance: once
CDR3nt: TGTGCCAGTAGTATCGGTTCCGGGTTGGGAGGTTTGACAACACGGGGGGAGCTGTTTTTT
CDR3aa: CASSIGSGLGGLTTRGELFF

v_gene: TRBV2
d_gene: -
j_gene: TRBJ1-1
abundance: -
CDR3nt: TGTGCCAGCAGGCGCGTTCAGGGAGCTTTCTTT
CDR3aa: CASRRVQGAFF

v_gene: TRBV9
d_gene: -
j_gene: TRBJ2-2
abundance: -
CDR3nt: TGTGCCAGCAGCGTAGGTGCGGACTTTTACACCGGGGAGCTGTTTTTT
CDR3aa: CASSVGADFYTGELFF

v_gene: TRBV11-3
d_gene: -
j_gene: TRBJ2-2
abundance: -
CDR3nt: TGTGCCAGCAGCTTAAGCACCCTCCCTGGCACCGGGGAGCTGTTTTTT
CDR3aa: CASSLSTLPGTGELFF